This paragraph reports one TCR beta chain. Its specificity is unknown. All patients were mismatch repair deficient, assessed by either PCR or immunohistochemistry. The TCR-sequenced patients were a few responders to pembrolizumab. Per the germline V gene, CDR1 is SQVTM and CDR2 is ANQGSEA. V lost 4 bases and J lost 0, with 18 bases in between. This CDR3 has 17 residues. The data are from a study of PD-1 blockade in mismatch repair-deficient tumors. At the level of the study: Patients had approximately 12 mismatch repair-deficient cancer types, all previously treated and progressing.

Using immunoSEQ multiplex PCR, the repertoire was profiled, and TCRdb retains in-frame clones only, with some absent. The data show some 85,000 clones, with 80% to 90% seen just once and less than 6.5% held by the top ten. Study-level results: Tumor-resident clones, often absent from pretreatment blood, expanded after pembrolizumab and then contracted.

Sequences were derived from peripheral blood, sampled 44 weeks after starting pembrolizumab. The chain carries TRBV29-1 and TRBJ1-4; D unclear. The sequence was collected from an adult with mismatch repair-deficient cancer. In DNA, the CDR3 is TGCAGCGTTGCGGATCCCTACCACCCCTCAACTAATGAAAAACTGTTTTTT. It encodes CSVADPYHPSTNEKLFF.